Below, 3 T cell receptor beta chains from the same sample are listed, as sequenced in a study of T-cell memory formation after mild COVID-19. Each CDR3 protein gets one entry after TCRdb re-called the 5' RACE reads with MiXCR. The table shows 250,000 to 350,000 distinct CDR3 sequences, with around 15% occurring only once. Sequencing used PBMCs or a T cell subset sorted from them (not recorded which). The origin of the receptors is a man younger than 30 who had mild COVID-19 (a few samples of this study predate the infection). Cell type and time point are not known.

There are a few counts of this clonotype. The rearrangement links TRBV28 to TRBJ2-7; 7 bases match TRBD1. The CDR3 totals 13 residues. The junction had 6 bases not matched to a gene; V was cut back by 6 bases and J by 4 bases. Germline-derived CDR1 and CDR2 are MDHEN and SYDVKM. For the CDR3, the DNA is TGTGCCAGCAGCATCCAGGGACAGTACGAGCAGTACTTC. It encodes CASSIQGQYEQYF.

This clonotype was observed a handful of times. The chain is built from TRBV5-1 and TRBJ2-1; 8 nucleotides align to TRBD2. The CDR3 runs 14 residues. Germline CDR1 reads SGHRS; CDR2 reads YFSETQ. V was pared by 6 bases and J by 5 bases, with 7 bases of the junction left unmatched. The CDR3 spells CASKITSGHNEQFF. CDR3 DNA sequence: TGCGCCAGCAAGATTACTAGCGGACACAATGAGCAGTTCTTC.

The rearrangement links TRBV29-1 to TRBJ1-1; perhaps TRBD1 as D (5 bases). The length of the CDR3 is 13 residues. V was clipped by 4 bases and J by 3 bases, with 12 bases between them. Per the germline V gene, CDR1 is SQVTM and CDR2 is ANQGSEA. CDR3 amino acids: CSVGTGGYTEAFF. Written as DNA, the CDR3 is TGCAGCGTTGGAACCGGGGGGTACACTGAAGCTTTCTTT.